The 3 T cell receptor beta chains below all came from one sample that was sequenced in a study of T-cell memory formation after mild COVID-19. Via MiXCR, TCRdb re-called the 5' RACE reads, giving one row per CDR3 protein. The data show hundreds of thousands of distinct CDR3 sequences, 25% to 30% seen once. Input material: PBMCs or a T cell subset sorted from them (not recorded which). The source is an adult woman who had mild COVID-19 (a few samples of this study predate the infection). Cell type and time point are not known.

V gene TRBV5-1 combines with J gene TRBJ1-2; TRBD1 aligns across 7 bases. This CDR3 spans 14 amino acids. J lost 5 bases, V lost 0 bases, and 4 bases had no gene match. The germline gives CDR1 SGHRS, CDR2 YFSETQ. The CDR3 spells CASSLGGTEYGYTF. The CDR3 DNA reads as TGCGCCAGCAGCTTGGGAGGGACAGAATATGGCTACACCTTC.

This chain joins TRBV2 and TRBJ1-2, with D hard to call. From germline, CDR1 is SNHLY and CDR2 FYNNEI. Trimming removed 1 base at V and 4 bases at J, with 7 bases between. The CDR3 runs to 13 residues. This CDR3 reads CASSEGTVYGYTF. The CDR3 DNA sequence: TGTGCCAGCAGTGAAGGGACGGTCTATGGCTACACCTTC.

In this sample, this clonotype turned up many times. The rearrangement links TRBV25-1 to TRBJ2-2, with D possibly matching TRBD1 (6 bases). Germline lookup yields CDR1 MGHDK and CDR2 SYGVNS. The V gene lost 5 bases and the J gene lost 7 bases, with 23 bases spanning the gap. The CDR3 is made up of 17 amino acids. The CDR3, as DNA: TGTGCCAGCAGTAATTTAACAGGGAAAAGGGAAGACGGGGAGCTGTTTTTT. Its translation is CASSNLTGKREDGELFF.